A selection of T cell receptor beta chains follows, all from one sample in a study of blood T cell repertoires in COVID-19. Profiling relied on immunoSEQ multiplex PCR, and the TCRdb table lists in-frame clones only, not all of them. The repertoire holds about 150,000 clones, with 84% as singletons. Sequencing was done on a sample of peripheral blood. All receptors derive from a human donor in a cohort sampled during active COVID-19. The CDR3 runs from the conserved cysteine through the conserved F or W. D genes are given only for firm matches. Size tells how often a clone was seen (once, few, many) or the class of an expanded clone, and some rows leave it out.

CDR3 DNA: TGTGCCAGCAGCCGGGGGGACGGCAGTTACAATGAGCAGTTCTTC
CDR3 protein: CASSRGDGSYNEQFF
D gene: TRBD2
J gene: TRBJ2-1
V gene: TRBV7-2
clone size: .

CDR3 DNA: TGTGCCAGCAGCCCACTGTCCCGGGGGAGTAACATTCAGTACTTC
CDR3 protein: CASSPLSRGSNIQYF
D gene: .
J gene: TRBJ2-4
V gene: TRBV7-2
clone size: .

CDR3 DNA: TGTGCCATCAGTACCCGACAGCATAATTCACCCCTCCACTTT
CDR3 protein: CAISTRQHNSPLHF
D gene: .
J gene: TRBJ1-6
V gene: TRBV10-3
clone size: .

CDR3 DNA: TGTGCCAGCAGCCCCAGGGGCGGGACCGGGGAGCTGTTTTTT
CDR3 protein: CASSPRGGTGELFF
D gene: .
J gene: TRBJ2-2
V gene: TRBV11-2
clone size: .

CDR3 DNA: TGTGCCAGCAGCGGAGGACAGGGGGACCTTGAAGCTTTCTTT
CDR3 protein: CASSGGQGDLEAFF
D gene: TRBD1
J gene: TRBJ1-1
V gene: TRBV7-9
clone size: .

CDR3 DNA: TGTGCCACCAGTGGGGGTGGGAGTGGTCGTACCGGGGAGCTGTTTTTT
CDR3 protein: CATSGGGSGRTGELFF
D gene: .
J gene: TRBJ2-2
V gene: TRBV24-1
clone size: .

CDR3 DNA: TGTGCCAGCAGCCGCAGGGAGGACTATGGCTACACCTTC
CDR3 protein: CASSRREDYGYTF
D gene: .
J gene: TRBJ1-2
V gene: TRBV3-1/TRBV3-2
clone size: .

CDR3 DNA: TGTGCCAGCAGCCTACCAGGGCCCACTAACTATGGCTACACCTTC
CDR3 protein: CASSLPGPTNYGYTF
D gene: .
J gene: TRBJ1-2
V gene: TRBV5-4
clone size: few

CDR3 DNA: TGTGCCTGGGGCCCACCTGGGGCCAACGTCCTGACTTTC
CDR3 protein: CAWGPPGANVLTF
D gene: .
J gene: TRBJ2-6
V gene: TRBV30
clone size: .

CDR3 DNA: TGCGCCAGCAGCCAATTACTAGCGGGGGAGGATGAGCAGTTCTTC
CDR3 protein: CASSQLLAGEDEQFF
D gene: TRBD2
J gene: TRBJ2-1
V gene: TRBV4-1
clone size: .

CDR3 DNA: TGCGCCAGCAGCTTGGCCTTGACAGGGGACTCACCCCTCCACTTT
CDR3 protein: CASSLALTGDSPLHF
D gene: TRBD1
J gene: TRBJ1-6
V gene: TRBV5-1
clone size: once

CDR3 DNA: TGTGCCAGCAGCTCGGGACAGGGAGGGAATGAGCAGTTCTTC
CDR3 protein: CASSSGQGGNEQFF
D gene: TRBD1
J gene: TRBJ2-1
V gene: TRBV7-3
clone size: .

CDR3 DNA: TGCAGTGCTAGTTGGGAGGCAGATACGCAGTATTTT
CDR3 protein: CSASWEADTQYF
D gene: .
J gene: TRBJ2-3
V gene: TRBV20-1
clone size: .

CDR3 DNA: TGTGCCAGCAGTTTATCCGGGACAGGCAGGGAAAAACTGTTTTTT
CDR3 protein: CASSLSGTGREKLFF
D gene: TRBD1
J gene: TRBJ1-4
V gene: TRBV27
clone size: .

CDR3 DNA: TGTGCCTGGAGTAGGGAGAAGAGCAATCAGCCCCAGCATTTT
CDR3 protein: CAWSREKSNQPQHF
D gene: .
J gene: TRBJ1-5
V gene: TRBV30
clone size: .

CDR3 DNA: TGCAGCGCCGGCGCCGGGGAGACTGAAGCTTTCTTT
CDR3 protein: CSAGAGETEAFF
D gene: .
J gene: TRBJ1-1
V gene: TRBV29-1
clone size: .

CDR3 DNA: TGTGCCAGCAGCCCAGGGACAGGGAATTCACCCCTCCACTTT
CDR3 protein: CASSPGTGNSPLHF
D gene: TRBD1
J gene: TRBJ1-6
V gene: TRBV5-8
clone size: few

CDR3 DNA: TGTGCCAGCAGTTATCGCAGCCAGGATCGCTACACCTTC
CDR3 protein: CASSYRSQDRYTF
D gene: .
J gene: TRBJ1-2
V gene: TRBV27
clone size: .

CDR3 DNA: TGTGCCAGCAGTTGGACAGGGCAAGAGACCCAGTACTTC
CDR3 protein: CASSWTGQETQYF
D gene: TRBD1
J gene: TRBJ2-5
V gene: TRBV12-3/TRBV12-4
clone size: .

CDR3 DNA: TGTGCCAGCAGTCGAGACAGGACGGGGTCACCCCTCCACTTT
CDR3 protein: CASSRDRTGSPLHF
D gene: .
J gene: TRBJ1-6
V gene: TRBV7-6
clone size: few

CDR3 DNA: TGTGCCAGCAGCGCGTACTCCCCAGCGGGGGCTACCTACGAGCAGTACTTC
CDR3 protein: CASSAYSPAGATYEQYF
D gene: TRBD2
J gene: TRBJ2-7
V gene: TRBV11-3
clone size: .

CDR3 DNA: TGTGCCAGCAGCTTAACGGGGACTACTAAAGAGACCCAGTACTTC
CDR3 protein: CASSLTGTTKETQYF
D gene: TRBD2
J gene: TRBJ2-5
V gene: TRBV7-3
clone size: .

CDR3 DNA: TGTGCCAGCAGTCTTGGACAGGGGGGACTGTTTTTT
CDR3 protein: CASSLGQGGLFF
D gene: TRBD1
J gene: TRBJ1-4
V gene: TRBV12-3/TRBV12-4
clone size: .

CDR3 DNA: TGTGCCAGCAGCCGGACTAGCGGGGGGGCCATCAATGAGCAGTTCTTC
CDR3 protein: CASSRTSGGAINEQFF
D gene: TRBD2
J gene: TRBJ2-1
V gene: TRBV7-2
clone size: .

CDR3 DNA: TGTGCCAGTAGTGCCACAGCAGCAACTAATGAAAAACTGTTTTTT
CDR3 protein: CASSATAATNEKLFF
D gene: .
J gene: TRBJ1-4
V gene: TRBV19
clone size: .

CDR3 DNA: TGCAGCGTTGAAGTGCCCCCCCCCGGCGGGAGGGCCGACAATGAGCAGTTCTTC
CDR3 protein: CSVEVPPPGGRADNEQFF
D gene: TRBD2
J gene: TRBJ2-1
V gene: TRBV29-1
clone size: .

CDR3 DNA: TGTGCCAGCAGTTACTCGGGTCAGAGGACTTTCTTT
CDR3 protein: CASSYSGQRTFF
D gene: .
J gene: TRBJ1-1
V gene: TRBV6-2/TRBV6-3
clone size: .

CDR3 DNA: TGTGCCACCAGTGATTTGTCACAGGGGACCAACACTGAAGCTTTCTTT
CDR3 protein: CATSDLSQGTNTEAFF
D gene: TRBD1
J gene: TRBJ1-1
V gene: TRBV24-1
clone size: .

CDR3 DNA: TGTGCCAGCAGGCGACTAGCGGGGGGGAATCTGTACAATGAGCAGTTCTTC
CDR3 protein: CASRRLAGGNLYNEQFF
D gene: TRBD2
J gene: TRBJ2-1
V gene: TRBV2
clone size: .

CDR3 DNA: TGTGCCACCAGCAGAAGTGACAGGACAGGAGACATTCAGTACTTC
CDR3 protein: CATSRSDRTGDIQYF
D gene: TRBD1
J gene: TRBJ2-4
V gene: TRBV15
clone size: .

CDR3 DNA: TGTGCCAGCAGCTTATCCCGGGGGGAGGGCGAGCAGTACTTC
CDR3 protein: CASSLSRGEGEQYF
D gene: TRBD2
J gene: TRBJ2-7
V gene: TRBV7-8
clone size: .

CDR3 DNA: TGTGCCAGCCCCCTCGGGGAGAGCAATCAGCCCCAGCATTTT
CDR3 protein: CASPLGESNQPQHF
D gene: .
J gene: TRBJ1-5
V gene: TRBV21-1
clone size: .

CDR3 DNA: TGTGCCAGCAGCTTGGATCTTAGCGGGGGCATGTATACGCAGTATTTT
CDR3 protein: CASSLDLSGGMYTQYF
D gene: TRBD2
J gene: TRBJ2-3
V gene: TRBV5-5
clone size: few

CDR3 DNA: TGTGCCAGCCGGACAGGGCGTAATAACTATGGCTACACCTTC
CDR3 protein: CASRTGRNNYGYTF
D gene: TRBD1
J gene: TRBJ1-2
V gene: TRBV2
clone size: .

CDR3 DNA: TGTGCCAGCAGTTCCCCCGGGGGGGCCTGGGCTTTCTTT
CDR3 protein: CASSSPGGAWAFF
D gene: .
J gene: TRBJ1-1
V gene: TRBV6-6
clone size: .

CDR3 DNA: TGTGCCAGCACCCGGGACAGGGGTGGGACTGAAGCTTTCTTT
CDR3 protein: CASTRDRGGTEAFF
D gene: TRBD1
J gene: TRBJ1-1
V gene: TRBV7-2
clone size: .

CDR3 DNA: TGTGCCAGCAGCTTAGGGGTCGGGGGGGGCACAGATACGCAGTATTTT
CDR3 protein: CASSLGVGGGTDTQYF
D gene: TRBD2
J gene: TRBJ2-3
V gene: TRBV11-3
clone size: once

CDR3 DNA: TGTGCCAGCAGTCCTCCAGGGGGCCAAGATGAAAAACTGTTTTTT
CDR3 protein: CASSPPGGQDEKLFF
D gene: TRBD1
J gene: TRBJ1-4
V gene: TRBV28
clone size: .

CDR3 DNA: TGTGCCAGCAGCTACCAGCGGGCCACTAGCACAGATACGCAGTATTTT
CDR3 protein: CASSYQRATSTDTQYF
D gene: .
J gene: TRBJ2-3
V gene: TRBV7-3
clone size: few